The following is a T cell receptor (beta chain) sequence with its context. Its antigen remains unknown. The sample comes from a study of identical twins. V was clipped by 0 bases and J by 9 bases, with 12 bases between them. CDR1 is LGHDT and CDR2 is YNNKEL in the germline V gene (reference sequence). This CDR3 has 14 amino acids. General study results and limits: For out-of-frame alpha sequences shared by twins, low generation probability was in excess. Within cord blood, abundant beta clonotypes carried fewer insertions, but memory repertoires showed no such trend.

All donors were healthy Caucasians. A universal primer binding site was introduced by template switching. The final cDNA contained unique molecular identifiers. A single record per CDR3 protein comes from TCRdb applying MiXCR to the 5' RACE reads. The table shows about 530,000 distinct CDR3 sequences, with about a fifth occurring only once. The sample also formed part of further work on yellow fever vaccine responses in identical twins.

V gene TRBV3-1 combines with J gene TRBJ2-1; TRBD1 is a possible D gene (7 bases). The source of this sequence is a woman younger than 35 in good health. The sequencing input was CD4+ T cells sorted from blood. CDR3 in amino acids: CASSQEEGAAEQFF. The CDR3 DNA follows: TGTGCCAGCAGCCAAGAGGAGGGGGCGGCTGAGCAGTTCTTC.